The 10 T cell receptor beta chains in this list originate from one sample, sequenced in a study of blood T cell repertoires in COVID-19. Libraries were prepared by immunoSEQ multiplex PCR; TCRdb keeps only in-frame clonotypes and omits some of them. The data show some 160,000 clones, roughly four fifths seen once. Sequences were obtained from peripheral blood. These receptors all come from a woman of 80 years or more with acute or convalescent COVID-19.

V is TRBV28 and J is TRBJ1-5, with TRBD1 identical over 7 bases. V lost 6 bases and J lost 4; bases outside the gene matches: 9. The CDR3 runs 15 residues. Germline V gene data show CDR1 as MDHEN and CDR2 as SYDVKM. The CDR3 loop reads CASSPRDRWNQPQHF. In nucleotides, the CDR3 is TGTGCCAGCAGCCCTAGGGACAGATGGAATCAGCCCCAGCATTTT. Drawing the rest from reference TRBV28 and TRBJ1-5, the complete variable domain is DVKVTQSSRYLVKRTGEKVFLECVQDMDHENMFWYRQDPGLGLRLIYFSYDVKMKEKGDIPEGYSVSREKKERFSLILESASTNQTSMYLCASSPRDRWNQPQHFGDGTRLSIL.

CDR3 sequence (DNA): TGTGCCAGCAGCCTGGACCCCTATGGCACAGATACGCAGTATTTT. As protein: CASSLDPYGTDTQYF. V is TRBV5-6 and J is TRBJ2-3; D gene unclear. Germline loops: CDR1 SGHDT, CDR2 YYEEEE. The CDR3 has 15 residues. V was trimmed by 4 bases and J by 1 base, leaving 13 bases between them.

This clone was counted between two and nine times. The CDR3 DNA reads as TGCGCCAGCAGCCAAGAAGGGGTGACAGGAGCTTTCTTT. Translated: CASSQEGVTGAFF. This chain uses TRBV4-1 with TRBJ1-1; D is possibly TRBD1 (6 bases). Deletions cut 0 bases from V and 10 bases from J, with 12 bases between. The CDR3 is 13 amino acids. Germline V gene lookup returns CDR1 MGHRA and CDR2 YSYEKL.

DNA for the CDR3: TGTGCCAGCAGCGCGACAGGGACTGGGGAAAAACTGTTTTTT. The encoded protein is CASSATGTGEKLFF. This chain joins TRBV9 and TRBJ1-4; 7 bases are shared with TRBD1. This CDR3 spans 14 amino acids. Germline V gene data show CDR1 as SGDLS and CDR2 as YYNGEE. Losses at the gene ends were 3 bases for V and 8 bases for J; bases not matched to a gene: 7.

J is TRBJ2-5 and V is TRBV7-2; 11 bases agree with TRBD2. The CDR3 spans 15 residues. Looked up from germline, CDR1 is SGHTA and CDR2 is FQGNSA. The ends lost 5 bases at V and 5 bases at J; junction bases unmatched: 7. DNA for the CDR3: TGTGCCAGCAGCGTCCTAGCGGGAGGCTGGGAGACCCAGTACTTC. Translated, it gives CASSVLAGGWETQYF.

The genes are TRBV12-3 or TRBV12-4 and TRBJ1-2, with TRBD1 as a possible D gene (6 bases). The CDR3 runs 12 residues. V was pared by 5 bases and J by 4 bases, with 8 bases between. The CDR3 is CASSTGFYGYTF. The CDR3 region has the DNA TGTGCCAGCAGTACAGGGTTCTATGGCTACACCTTC.

The chain combines TRBV9 with TRBJ2-1; the match to TRBD2 covers 10 bases. The CDR3 totals 15 residues. V gave up 3 bases and J gave up 4 bases; unmatched junction bases: 4. Germline CDR1 and CDR2: SGDLS and YYNGEE. CDR3 amino acids: CASSASGRGYNEQFF. DNA for the CDR3: TGTGCCAGCAGCGCAAGCGGGAGGGGATACAATGAGCAGTTCTTC.

V gene TRBV10-3 combines with J gene TRBJ1-3, with TRBD1 matching 11 bases. Losses at the gene ends were 6 bases for V and 4 bases for J; bases not matched to a gene: 11. Germline CDR1 and CDR2: ENHRY and SYGVKD. CDR3 size: 17 residues. The CDR3 spells CAISALLRDRGGNTIYF. CDR3 DNA: TGTGCCATCAGCGCCCTCCTCCGGGACAGGGGGGGAAACACCATATATTTT.

With respect to this clone: Distinct nucleotide sequences in the sample also encode this CDR3. The V call is TRBV7-6, the J call TRBJ2-5; perhaps TRBD2 as D (5 bases). Germline values: CDR1 SGHVS, CDR2 FNYEAQ. The CDR3 extends over 14 amino acids. V dropped 5 bases and J dropped 5 bases, with 15 bases sitting between them. The CDR3 sequence is CASSPTRAGETQYF. In nucleotides, the CDR3 is TGTGCCAGCAGCCCTACTAGGGCTGGGGAGACCCAGTACTTC.

The rearrangement joins TRBV5-4 to TRBJ2-3, with a possible D match to TRBD1 (6 bases). The CDR3 covers 15 residues. V lost 4 bases and J 4 bases, leaving 16 bases between the germline ends. CDR1 is SGHNT and CDR2 is YYREEE in the germline V gene (reference sequence). The CDR3 loop is CASSQDSYQSDTQYF. CDR3 nucleotides: TGTGCCAGCAGCCAGGACAGTTACCAGTCAGATACGCAGTATTTT.